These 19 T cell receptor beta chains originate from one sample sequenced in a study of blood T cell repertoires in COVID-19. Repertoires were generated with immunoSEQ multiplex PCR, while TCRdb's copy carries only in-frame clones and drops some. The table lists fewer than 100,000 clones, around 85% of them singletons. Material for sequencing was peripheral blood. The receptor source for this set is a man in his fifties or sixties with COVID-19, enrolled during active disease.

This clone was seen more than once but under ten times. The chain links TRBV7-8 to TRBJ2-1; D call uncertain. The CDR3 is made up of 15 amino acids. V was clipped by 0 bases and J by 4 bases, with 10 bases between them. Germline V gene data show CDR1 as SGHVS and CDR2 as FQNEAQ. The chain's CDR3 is CASSLAGSGYNEQFF. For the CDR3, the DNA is TGTGCCAGCAGCTTAGCAGGTTCAGGATACAATGAGCAGTTCTTC.

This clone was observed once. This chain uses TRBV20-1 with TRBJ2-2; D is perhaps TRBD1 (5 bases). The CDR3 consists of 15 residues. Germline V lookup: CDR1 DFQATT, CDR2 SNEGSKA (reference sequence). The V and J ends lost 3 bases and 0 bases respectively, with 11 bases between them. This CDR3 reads CSASSSTANTGELFF. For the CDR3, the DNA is TGCAGTGCTAGTTCGTCGACAGCGAACACCGGGGAGCTGTTTTTT.

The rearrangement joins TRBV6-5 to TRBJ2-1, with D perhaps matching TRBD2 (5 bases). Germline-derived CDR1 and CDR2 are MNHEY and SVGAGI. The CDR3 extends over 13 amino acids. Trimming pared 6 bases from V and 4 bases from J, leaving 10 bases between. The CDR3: CASRAPGYNEQFF. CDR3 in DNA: TGTGCCAGCAGGGCCCCGGGGTACAATGAGCAGTTCTTC.

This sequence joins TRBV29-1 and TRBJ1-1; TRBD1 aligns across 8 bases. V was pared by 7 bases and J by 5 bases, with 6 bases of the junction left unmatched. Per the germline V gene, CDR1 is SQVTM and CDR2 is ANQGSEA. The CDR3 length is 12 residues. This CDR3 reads CSGDDRGTEAFF. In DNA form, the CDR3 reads TGCAGCGGGGATGACAGGGGTACTGAAGCTTTCTTT.

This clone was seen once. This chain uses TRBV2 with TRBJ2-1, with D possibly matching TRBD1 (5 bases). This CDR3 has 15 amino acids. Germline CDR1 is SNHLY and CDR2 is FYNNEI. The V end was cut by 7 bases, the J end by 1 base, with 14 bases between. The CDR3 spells CASNLLGVSYNEQFF. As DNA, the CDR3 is TGTGCCAGCAATCTCCTAGGGGTTTCCTACAATGAGCAGTTCTTC.

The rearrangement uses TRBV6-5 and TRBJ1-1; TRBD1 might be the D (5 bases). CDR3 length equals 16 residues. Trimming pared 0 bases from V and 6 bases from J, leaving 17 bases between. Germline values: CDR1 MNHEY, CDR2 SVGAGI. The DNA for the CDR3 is TGTGCCAGCAGTTACTCTGGAAGACAGCCGGCTTCTGAAGCTTTCTTT. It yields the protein CASSYSGRQPASEAFF.

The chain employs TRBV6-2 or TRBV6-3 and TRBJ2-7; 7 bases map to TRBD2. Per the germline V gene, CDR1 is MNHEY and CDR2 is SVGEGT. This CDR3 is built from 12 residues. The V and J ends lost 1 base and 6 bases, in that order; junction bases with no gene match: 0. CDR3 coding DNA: TGTGCCAGCAGTTACTGGGGGGGCGAGCAGTACTTC. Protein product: CASSYWGGEQYF.

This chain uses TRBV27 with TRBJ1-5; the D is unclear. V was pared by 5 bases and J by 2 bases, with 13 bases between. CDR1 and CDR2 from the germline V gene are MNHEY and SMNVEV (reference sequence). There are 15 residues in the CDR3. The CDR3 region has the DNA TGTGCCAGCAGTCCCTTAAGCGGGGGCAATCAGCCCCAGCATTTT. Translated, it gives CASSPLSGGNQPQHF.

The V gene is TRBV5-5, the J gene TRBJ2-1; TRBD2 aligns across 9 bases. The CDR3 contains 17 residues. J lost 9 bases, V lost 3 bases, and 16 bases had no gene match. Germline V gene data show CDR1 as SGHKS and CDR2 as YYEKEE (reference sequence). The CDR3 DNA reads TGTGCCAGCAGCTCCAGGGGTAGCGGGAGTGAGGGGGTTGAGCAGTTCTTC. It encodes CASSSRGSGSEGVEQFF. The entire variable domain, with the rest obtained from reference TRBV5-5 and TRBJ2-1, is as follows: DAGVTQSPTHLIKTRGQQVTLRCSPISGHKSVSWYQQVLGQGPQFIFQYYEKEERGRGNFPDRFSARQFPNYSSELNVNALLLGDSALYLCASSSRGSGSEGVEQFFGPGTRLTVL.

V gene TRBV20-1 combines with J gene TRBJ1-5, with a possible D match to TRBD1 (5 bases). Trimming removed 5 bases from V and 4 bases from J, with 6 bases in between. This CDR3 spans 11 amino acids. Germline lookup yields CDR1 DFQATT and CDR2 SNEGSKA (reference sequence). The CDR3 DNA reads TGCAGTGCTTCAGGGAATCAGCCCCAGCATTTT. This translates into CSASGNQPQHF.

The CDR3 coding sequence is TGTGCCAGCAGGGGGATAGGGGTTTACACTGAAGCTTTCTTT. This codes for CASRGIGVYTEAFF. V usage is TRBV6-5 and J usage is TRBJ1-1; maybe TRBD1 (5 bases). The germline V gene has CDR1 MNHEY and CDR2 SVGAGI. The ends were cut back, 6 bases at V and 3 bases at J, with 14 bases in the middle. The CDR3 totals 14 residues.

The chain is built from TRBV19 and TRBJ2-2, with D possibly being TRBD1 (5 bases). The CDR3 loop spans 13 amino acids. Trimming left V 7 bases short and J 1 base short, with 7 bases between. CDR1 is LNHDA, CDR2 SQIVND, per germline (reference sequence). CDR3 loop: CASMDKNTGELFF. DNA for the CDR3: TGTGCCAGTATGGACAAGAACACCGGGGAGCTGTTTTTT.

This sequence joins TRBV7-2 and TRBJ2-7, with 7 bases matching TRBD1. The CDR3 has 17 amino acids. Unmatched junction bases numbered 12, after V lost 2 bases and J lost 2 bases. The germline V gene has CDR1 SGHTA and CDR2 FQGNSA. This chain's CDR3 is CASSLQPSSTGPYEQYF. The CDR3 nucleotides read TGTGCCAGCAGCTTACAGCCCTCCTCGACAGGGCCCTACGAGCAGTACTTC.

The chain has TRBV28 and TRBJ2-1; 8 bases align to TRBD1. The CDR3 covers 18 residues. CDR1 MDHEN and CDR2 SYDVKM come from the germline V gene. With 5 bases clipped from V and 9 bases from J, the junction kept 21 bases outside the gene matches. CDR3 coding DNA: TGTGCCAGCAGTCCCTTCTTGCGAGACAGGGGAATGCTCAGTGAGCAGTTCTTC. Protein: CASSPFLRDRGMLSEQFF.

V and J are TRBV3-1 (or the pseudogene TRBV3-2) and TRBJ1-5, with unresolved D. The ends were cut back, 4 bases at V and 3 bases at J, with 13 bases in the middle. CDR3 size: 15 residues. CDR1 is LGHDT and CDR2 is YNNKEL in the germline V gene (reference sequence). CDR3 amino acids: CASSPRGRLNQPQHF. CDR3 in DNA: TGTGCCAGCAGCCCCCGTGGGAGGCTCAATCAGCCCCAGCATTTT.

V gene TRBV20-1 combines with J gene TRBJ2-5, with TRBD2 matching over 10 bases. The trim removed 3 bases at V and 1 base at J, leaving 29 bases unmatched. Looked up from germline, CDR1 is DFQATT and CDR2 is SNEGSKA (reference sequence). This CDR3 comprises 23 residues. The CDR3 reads CSASSIQAGGPFGGAQPQETQYF. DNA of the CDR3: TGCAGTGCTAGTTCCATCCAAGCGGGAGGGCCTTTCGGTGGTGCCCAACCCCAAGAGACCCAGTACTTC.

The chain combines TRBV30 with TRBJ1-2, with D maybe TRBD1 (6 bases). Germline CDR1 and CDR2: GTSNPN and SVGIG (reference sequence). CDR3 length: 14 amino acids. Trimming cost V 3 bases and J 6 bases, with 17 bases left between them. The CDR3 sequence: CAWSALMGANGYTF. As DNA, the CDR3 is TGTGCCTGGAGCGCGCTGATGGGGGCAAATGGCTACACCTTC.

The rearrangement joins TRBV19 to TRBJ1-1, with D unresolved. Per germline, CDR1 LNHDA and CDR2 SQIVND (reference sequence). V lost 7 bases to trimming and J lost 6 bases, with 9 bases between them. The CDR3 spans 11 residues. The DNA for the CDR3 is TGTGCCAGTAACTTTGCCGCTGAAGCTTTCTTT. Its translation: CASNFAAEAFF.

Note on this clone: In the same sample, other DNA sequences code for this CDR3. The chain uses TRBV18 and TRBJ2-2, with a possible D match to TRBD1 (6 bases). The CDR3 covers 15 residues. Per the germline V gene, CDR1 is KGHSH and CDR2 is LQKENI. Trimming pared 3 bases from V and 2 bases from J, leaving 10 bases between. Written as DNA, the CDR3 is TGTGCCAGCTCACCTCTGGACAGAAACACCGGGGAGCTGTTTTTT. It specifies CASSPLDRNTGELFF.